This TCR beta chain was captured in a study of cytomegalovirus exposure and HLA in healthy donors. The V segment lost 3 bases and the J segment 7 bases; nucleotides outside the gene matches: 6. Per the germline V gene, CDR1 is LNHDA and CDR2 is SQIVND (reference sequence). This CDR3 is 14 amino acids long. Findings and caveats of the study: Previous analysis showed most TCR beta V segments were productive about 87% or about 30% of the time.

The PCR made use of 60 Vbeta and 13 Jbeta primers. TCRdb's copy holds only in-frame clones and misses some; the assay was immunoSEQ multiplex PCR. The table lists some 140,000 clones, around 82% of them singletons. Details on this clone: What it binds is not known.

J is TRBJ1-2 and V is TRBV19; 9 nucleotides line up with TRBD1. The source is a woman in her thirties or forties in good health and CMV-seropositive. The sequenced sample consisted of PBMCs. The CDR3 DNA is TGTGCCAGTAGTATTACGGGACAGGGATTTGGCTACACCTTC. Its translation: CASSITGQGFGYTF. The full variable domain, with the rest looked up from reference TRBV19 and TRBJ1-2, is DGGITQSPKYLFRKEGQNVTLSCEQNLNHDAMYWYRQDPGQGLRLIYYSQIVNDFQKGDIAEGYSVSREKKESFPLTVTSAQKNPTAFYLCASSITGQGFGYTFGSGTRLTVV.